Shown below are 5 T cell receptor beta chains from a single sample sequenced in a study of blood T cell repertoires in COVID-19. Profiling relied on immunoSEQ multiplex PCR, and the TCRdb table lists in-frame clones only, not all of them. The sample has 300,000 to 400,000 clones, over 75% seen once. The specimen was PBMCs or T cells enriched from blood (not recorded which). The receptors here all came from a woman between 25 and 40 years old who had recovered from COVID-19.

The genes are TRBV5-1 and TRBJ2-3; TRBD2 might be the D (6 bases). This CDR3 region has 15 residues. Germline CDR1 reads SGHRS; CDR2 reads YFSETQ. V was pared by 1 base and J by 1 base, with 10 bases between. CDR3 sequence reads: CASSLRDSRTDTQYF. DNA for the CDR3: TGCGCCAGCAGCTTGAGGGACTCCCGCACAGATACGCAGTATTTT.

V gene TRBV28 combines with J gene TRBJ1-4; no reliable D call. The germline gives CDR1 MDHEN, CDR2 SYDVKM. The germline V and J ends were trimmed by 0 bases and 8 bases, with 16 bases remaining between them. CDR3 size: 16 residues. As DNA, the CDR3 is TGTGCCAGCAGTTTATGGGAGAAGGCCCTCGGCGAAAAACTGTTTTTT. Its protein product is CASSLWEKALGEKLFF.

This clone was detected only a few times. This chain uses TRBV25-1 with TRBJ1-2; 9 nucleotides agree with TRBD1. Germline loops: CDR1 MGHDK, CDR2 SYGVNS. Unmatched junction bases numbered 15, after V lost 8 bases and J lost 8 bases. This CDR3 region has 15 residues. The CDR3 nucleotides read TGTGCCAGCGAAAGCGTCAGGACAGGGGTTGGCGGCTACACCTTC. This sequence encodes CASESVRTGVGGYTF.

The chain uses TRBV10-2 and TRBJ1-6; D remains unclear. The V gene lost 6 bases and the J gene lost 7 bases, with 10 bases spanning the gap. Germline-derived CDR1 and CDR2 are WSHSY and SAAADI. The CDR3 covers 13 residues. CDR3 sequence (DNA): TGCGCCAGCAGGGAGGTCGGGAATTCACCCCTCCACTTT. It translates to CASREVGNSPLHF.

This clone was recorded once. The rearrangement uses TRBV11-2 and TRBJ2-2; 9 nucleotides align to TRBD1. The CDR3 contains 15 residues. Germline V gene data show CDR1 as SGHAT and CDR2 as FQNNGV. After removal of 5 bases from V and 9 bases from J, the junction contained 10 bases not matched to a gene. The CDR3 DNA reads TGTGCCAGCAGCACCAGGACAGGGGTCGGGCGGGAGCTGTTTTTT. Its protein is CASSTRTGVGRELFF.